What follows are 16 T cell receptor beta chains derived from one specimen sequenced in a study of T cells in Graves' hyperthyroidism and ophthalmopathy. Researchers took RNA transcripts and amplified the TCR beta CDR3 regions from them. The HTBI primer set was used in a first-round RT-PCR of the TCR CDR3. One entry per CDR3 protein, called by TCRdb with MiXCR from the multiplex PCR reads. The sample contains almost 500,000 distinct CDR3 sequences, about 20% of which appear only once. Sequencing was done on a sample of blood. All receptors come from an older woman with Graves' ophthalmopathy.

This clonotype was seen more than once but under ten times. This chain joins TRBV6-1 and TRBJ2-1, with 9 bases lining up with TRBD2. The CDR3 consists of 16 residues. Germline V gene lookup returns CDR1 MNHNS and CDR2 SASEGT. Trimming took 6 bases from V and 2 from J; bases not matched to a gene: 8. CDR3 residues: CASRSRAGGPYNEQFF. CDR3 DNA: TGTGCCAGCAGAAGCAGGGCGGGAGGGCCCTACAATGAGCAGTTCTTC.

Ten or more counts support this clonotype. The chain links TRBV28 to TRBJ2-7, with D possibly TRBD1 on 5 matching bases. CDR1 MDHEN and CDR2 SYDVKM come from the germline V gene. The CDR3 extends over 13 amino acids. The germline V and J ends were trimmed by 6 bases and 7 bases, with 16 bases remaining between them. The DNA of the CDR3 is TGTGCCAGCAGCCCCGGACCCCCAGGGGAGCAGTACTTC. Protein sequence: CASSPGPPGEQYF.

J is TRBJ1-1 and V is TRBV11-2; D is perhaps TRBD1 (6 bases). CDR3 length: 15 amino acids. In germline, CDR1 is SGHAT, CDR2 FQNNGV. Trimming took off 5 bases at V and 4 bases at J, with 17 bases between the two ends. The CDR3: CASSRLTGWGTEAFF. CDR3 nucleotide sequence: TGTGCCAGCAGCCGACTGACAGGATGGGGCACTGAAGCTTTCTTT. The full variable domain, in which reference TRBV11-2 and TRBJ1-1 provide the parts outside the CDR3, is EAGVAQSPRYKIIEKRQSVAFWCNPISGHATLYWYQQILGQGPKLLIQFQNNGVVDDSQLPKDRFSAERLKGVDSTLKIQPAKLEDSAVYLCASSRLTGWGTEAFFGQGTRLTVV.

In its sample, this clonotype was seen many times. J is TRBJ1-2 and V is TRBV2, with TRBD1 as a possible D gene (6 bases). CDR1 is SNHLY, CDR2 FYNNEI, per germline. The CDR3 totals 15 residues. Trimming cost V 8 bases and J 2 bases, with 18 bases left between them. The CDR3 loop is CASPLGGGFNYGYTF. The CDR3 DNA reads TGTGCCAGCCCCCTAGGGGGGGGGTTCAACTATGGCTACACCTTC.

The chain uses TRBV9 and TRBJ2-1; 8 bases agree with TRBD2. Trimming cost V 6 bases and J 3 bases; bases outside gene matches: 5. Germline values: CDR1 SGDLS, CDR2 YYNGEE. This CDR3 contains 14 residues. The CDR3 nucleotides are TGTGCCAGCAAGGTTAGCGGGAACTACAATGAGCAGTTCTTC. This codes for CASKVSGNYNEQFF.

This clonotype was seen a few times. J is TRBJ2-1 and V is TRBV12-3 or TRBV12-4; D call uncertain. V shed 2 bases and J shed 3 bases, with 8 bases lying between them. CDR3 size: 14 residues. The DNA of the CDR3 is TGTGCCAGCAGTTTAATGGGGTTCTACAATGAGCAGTTCTTC. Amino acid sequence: CASSLMGFYNEQFF.

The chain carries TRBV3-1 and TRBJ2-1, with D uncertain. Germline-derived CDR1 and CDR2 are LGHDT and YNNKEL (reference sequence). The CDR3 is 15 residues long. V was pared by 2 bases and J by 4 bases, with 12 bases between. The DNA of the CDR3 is TGTGCCAGCAGCCAAAACCTGGAGAGATACAATGAGCAGTTCTTC. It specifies CASSQNLERYNEQFF.

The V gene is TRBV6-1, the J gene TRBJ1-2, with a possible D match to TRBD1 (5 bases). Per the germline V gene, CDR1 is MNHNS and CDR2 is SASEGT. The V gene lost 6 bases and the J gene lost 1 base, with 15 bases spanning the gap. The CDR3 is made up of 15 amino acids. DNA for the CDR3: TGTGCCAGCAGCGAAAGAAGGGGACGTAACTATGGCTACACCTTC. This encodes CASSERRGRNYGYTF.

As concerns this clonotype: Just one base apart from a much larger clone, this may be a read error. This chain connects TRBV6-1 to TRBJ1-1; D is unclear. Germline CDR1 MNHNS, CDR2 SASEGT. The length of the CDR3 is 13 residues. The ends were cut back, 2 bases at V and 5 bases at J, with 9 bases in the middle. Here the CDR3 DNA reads TGTGCCAGCAGTGAAATTGGGAAGACTGAAGCTTTCTTT. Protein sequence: CASSEIGKTEAFF.

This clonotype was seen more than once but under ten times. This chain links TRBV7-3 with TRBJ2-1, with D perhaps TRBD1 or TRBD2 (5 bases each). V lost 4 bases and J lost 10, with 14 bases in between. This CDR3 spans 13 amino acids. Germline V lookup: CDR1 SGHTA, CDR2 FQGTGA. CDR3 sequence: CASSSRDRGEQFF. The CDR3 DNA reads TGTGCCAGCAGCTCCCGGGACCGGGGAGAGCAGTTCTTC.

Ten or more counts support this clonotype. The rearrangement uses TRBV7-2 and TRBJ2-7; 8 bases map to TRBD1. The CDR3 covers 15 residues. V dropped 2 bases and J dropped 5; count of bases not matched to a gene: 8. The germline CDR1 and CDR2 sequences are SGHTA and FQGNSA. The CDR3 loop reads CASSLQGARPDEQYF. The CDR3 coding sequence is TGTGCCAGCAGCTTACAGGGGGCGCGGCCGGACGAGCAGTACTTC.

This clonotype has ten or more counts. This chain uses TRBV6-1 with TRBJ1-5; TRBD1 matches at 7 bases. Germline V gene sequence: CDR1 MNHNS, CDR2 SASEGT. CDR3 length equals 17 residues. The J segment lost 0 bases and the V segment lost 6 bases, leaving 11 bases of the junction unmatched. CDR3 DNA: TGTGCCAGCAGCCCCGGCACAGGGGCGTATAGCAATCAGCCCCAGCATTTT. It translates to CASSPGTGAYSNQPQHF.

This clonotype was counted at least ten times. For the CDR3, the DNA is TGTGCCAGCAGTGGACTAGCGGGAGGAGGGGATACGCAGTATTTT. It codes for CASSGLAGGGDTQYF. The rearrangement links TRBV6-1 to TRBJ2-3; 13 bases agree with TRBD2. The germline CDR1 and CDR2 sequences are MNHNS and SASEGT. This CDR3 has 15 residues. Trimming took 4 bases from V and 6 from J; bases not matched to a gene: 4.

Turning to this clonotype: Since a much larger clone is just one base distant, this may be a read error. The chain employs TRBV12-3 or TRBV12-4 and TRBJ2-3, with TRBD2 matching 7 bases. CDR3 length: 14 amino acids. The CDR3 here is CGSSGLDHTDTQYF. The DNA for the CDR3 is TGTGGCAGCAGCGGACTAGACCACACAGATACGCAGTATTTT.

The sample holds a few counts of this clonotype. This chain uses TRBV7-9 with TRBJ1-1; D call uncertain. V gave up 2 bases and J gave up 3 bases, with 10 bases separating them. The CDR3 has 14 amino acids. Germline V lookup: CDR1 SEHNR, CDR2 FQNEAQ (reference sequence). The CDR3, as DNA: TGTGCCAGCAGCTTAAATCCGGGTTACACTGAAGCTTTCTTT. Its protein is CASSLNPGYTEAFF.

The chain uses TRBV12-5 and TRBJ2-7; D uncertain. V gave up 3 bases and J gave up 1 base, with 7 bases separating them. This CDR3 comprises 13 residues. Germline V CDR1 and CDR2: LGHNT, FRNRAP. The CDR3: CASGFGLSYEQYF. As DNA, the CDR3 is TGTGCTAGTGGTTTCGGGTTGTCCTACGAGCAGTACTTC.